These 21 T cell receptor beta chains came from one sample sequenced in a study of cytomegalovirus exposure and HLA in healthy donors (dated by TCRdb to about 2017). The library came from the immunoSEQ multiplex PCR assay. As stored in TCRdb, this immuneACCESS dataset retains in-frame rearrangements with V and J assigned. A fraction of the clones does not appear; measured against another copy, unresolved V genes explain less than half of the discrepancy, and the remainder lacks a known reason. The sample yields about 150,000 clones; 75% to 90% were counted once. The ten most abundant clones make up more than 20% of the sample. The sample comprised PBMCs. These TCRs come from a man younger than 35 in good health and CMV-seropositive.

The chain carries TRBV2 and TRBJ1-5; D unresolved. Trimming stripped 5 bases from V and 6 bases from J, with 11 bases between. The CDR3 consists of 13 residues. The germline gives CDR1 SNHLY, CDR2 FYNNEI. CDR3 nucleotide sequence: TGTGCCAGCAGTCTCAAGGACTCTCAGCCCCAGCATTTT. It is translated as CASSLKDSQPQHF.

The chain links TRBV7-2 to TRBJ1-6; tentatively, D is TRBD1 (6 bases). CDR3 length: 14 amino acids. Germline assignment: CDR1 SGHTA and CDR2 FQGNSA. V lost 5 bases, J lost 10 bases, and 15 bases lay in between. CDR3 nucleotide sequence: TGTGCCAGCAGCCTAAGACAGGAGCGGTCACCCCTCCACTTT. Translating gives CASSLRQERSPLHF.

This clone is a singleton in its sample. This sequence joins TRBV27 and TRBJ2-5; 9 nucleotides line up with TRBD1. CDR3 size: 15 residues. Germline values: CDR1 MNHEY, CDR2 SMNVEV (reference sequence). Trimming cost V 3 bases and J 2 bases; bases outside gene matches: 4. The CDR3 bases are TGTGCCAGCAGTTTGGGACAGGGTCCGCAAGAGACCCAGTACTTC. It codes for CASSLGQGPQETQYF.

The CDR3 sequence: CASSQDPSSSPLHF. CDR3 bases: TGCGCCAGCAGCCAAGACCCCTCGAGCTCACCCCTCCACTTT. J is TRBJ1-6 and V is TRBV4-3; D remains ambiguous. Trimming removed 0 bases at V and 10 bases at J, with 10 bases between. The germline gives CDR1 LGHNA, CDR2 YSLEER. The CDR3 runs to 14 residues.

The rearrangement uses TRBV6-5 and TRBJ1-4, with D possibly TRBD1 on 5 matching bases. The CDR3 has 14 amino acids. Per germline, CDR1 MNHEY and CDR2 SVGAGI. V lost 5 bases and J 0 bases, leaving 7 bases between the germline ends. The CDR3 region is CASSIQATNEKLFF. The DNA for the CDR3 is TGTGCCAGCAGTATACAGGCAACTAATGAAAAACTGTTTTTT.

Here the CDR3 DNA reads TGCGCCAGCAGCTCCGGGACAGGGTCCCACGAGCAGTACTTC. Its protein product is CASSSGTGSHEQYF. The chain carries TRBV5-1 and TRBJ2-7, with 9 bases lining up with TRBD1. From germline, CDR1 is SGHRS and CDR2 YFSETQ. The CDR3 loop spans 14 amino acids. V shed 3 bases and J 5 bases; nucleotides not matched to a gene: 6.

As concerns this clone: One end of the junction does not line up with germline, which may come from a read error. The sample holds other DNA sequences that translate to the same CDR3. This chain connects TRBV18 to TRBJ1-4, with TRBD1 matching 7 bases. This CDR3 has 14 residues. Germline CDR1 and CDR2: KGHSH and LQKENI. The CDR3 DNA reads as TGTGCCAGCTCACCGGGGACAGCTAACGAAAAACTGTTTTTT. This encodes CASSPGTANEKLFF.

The genes are TRBV15 and TRBJ1-2; TRBD1 matches 9 bases. The CDR3 covers 16 residues. V was clipped by 5 bases and J by 4 bases; unmatched bases: 11. Looked up from germline, CDR1 is LNHNV and CDR2 is YYDKDF (reference sequence). CDR3 DNA sequence: TGTGCCACCAGCCCACGTCCCGGGACAGGGTTCTATGGCTACACCTTC. It yields the protein CATSPRPGTGFYGYTF. The whole variable domain, filled in from reference TRBV15 and TRBJ1-2, reads DAMVIQNPRYQVTQFGKPVTLSCSQTLNHNVMYWYQQKSSQAPKLLFHYYDKDFNNEADTPDNFQSRRPNTSFCFLDIRSPGLGDTAMYLCATSPRPGTGFYGYTFGSGTRLTVV.

The chain combines TRBV4-3 with TRBJ1-2; a weak D match, TRBD1 (6 bases). This CDR3 is 15 amino acids long. With 1 base removed from V and 4 bases from J, the gap between germline ends came to 13 bases. CDR1 and CDR2 (germline): LGHNA, YSLEER. CDR3 protein: CASSQGSGGTYGYTF. In DNA, the CDR3 is TGCGCCAGCAGCCAAGGTTCGGGGGGCACCTATGGCTACACCTTC.

The rearrangement uses TRBV5-6 and TRBJ2-7; 7 nucleotides match TRBD2. The V segment lost 2 bases and the J segment 9 bases; nucleotides outside the gene matches: 8. Looked up from germline, CDR1 is SGHDT and CDR2 is YYEEEE. This CDR3 comprises 13 residues. CDR3 in DNA: TGTGCCAGCAGCTTAGCGGGACTCCCTATGCAGTACTTC. Protein product: CASSLAGLPMQYF.

The chain links TRBV13 to TRBJ1-2; TRBD1 matches at 12 bases. The length of the CDR3 is 17 residues. From germline, CDR1 is PRHDT and CDR2 FYEKMQ (reference sequence). V lost 4 bases and J lost 5; bases outside the gene matches: 11. The CDR3 protein is CASSSGTGGASGYGYTF. Here the CDR3 DNA reads TGTGCCAGCAGCTCCGGGACAGGGGGCGCGAGTGGTTATGGCTACACCTTC.

The sample holds many counts of this clone. This chain joins TRBV2 and TRBJ2-2, with 10 nucleotides matching TRBD2. CDR1 is SNHLY, CDR2 FYNNEI, per germline. There are 13 residues in the CDR3. The J segment lost 4 bases and the V segment lost 8 bases, leaving 1 base of the junction unmatched. CDR3: CASASGGTGELFF. CDR3 coding DNA: TGTGCCAGCGCTAGCGGGGGCACCGGGGAGCTGTTTTTT.

The chain employs TRBV7-2 and TRBJ2-7; tentative D call: TRBD2 (5 bases). With 4 bases removed from V and 0 bases from J, the gap between germline ends came to 16 bases. CDR1 and CDR2 (germline): SGHTA, FQGNSA. This CDR3 contains 16 residues. In DNA, the CDR3 is TGTGCCAGCAGCTCCCCCGGGAATACTAACTCCTACGAGCAGTACTTC. Protein product: CASSSPGNTNSYEQYF.

The gene calls are TRBV7-9 and TRBJ1-4, with TRBD1 as a possible D gene (6 bases). V lost 5 bases and J lost 5, with 12 bases in between. Germline CDR1 and CDR2: SEHNR and FQNEAQ (reference sequence). This CDR3 has 14 residues. The CDR3 loop is CASSRTGQNEKLFF. As DNA, the CDR3 is TGTGCCAGCAGCCGAACCGGACAGAATGAAAAACTGTTTTTT.

The chain carries TRBV7-2 and TRBJ2-3, with D hard to call. The CDR3 spans 12 residues. Germline V lookup: CDR1 SGHTA, CDR2 FQGNSA. V gave up 5 bases and J gave up 0 bases, with 3 bases separating them. The CDR3 DNA follows: TGTGCCAGCAGCCCGAGCACAGATACGCAGTATTTT. It specifies CASSPSTDTQYF.

This clone was picked up a small number of times. V usage is TRBV9 and J usage is TRBJ2-1; 10 nucleotides line up with TRBD2. The CDR3 spans 16 residues. CDR1 and CDR2 from the germline V gene are SGDLS and YYNGEE. V shed 6 bases and J 3 bases; nucleotides not matched to a gene: 9. The CDR3 coding sequence is TGTGCCAGCACCACTACCGGGACTAGCGTCTACAATGAGCAGTTCTTC. Translated: CASTTTGTSVYNEQFF. Looking up the rest from reference TRBV9 and TRBJ2-1 gives the full variable domain: DSGVTQTPKHLITATGQRVTLRCSPRSGDLSVYWYQQSLDQGLQFLIQYYNGEERAKGNILERFSAQQFPDLHSELNLSSLELGDSALYFCASTTTGTSVYNEQFFGPGTRLTVL.

This clone was detected only once. The V gene is TRBV7-9, the J gene TRBJ2-2, with 8 bases identical to TRBD2. CDR3 size: 15 residues. Losses at the gene ends were 5 bases for V and 6 bases for J; bases not matched to a gene: 8. CDR1 is SEHNR, CDR2 FQNEAQ, per germline (reference sequence). The chain's CDR3 is CASSPAGDYSGELFF. Here the CDR3 DNA reads TGTGCCAGCAGCCCAGCGGGAGATTACTCCGGGGAGCTGTTTTTT.

V is TRBV7-9 and J is TRBJ2-2, with TRBD2 matching over 11 bases. The junction had 3 bases not matched to a gene; V was cut back by 5 bases and J by 4 bases. The CDR3 extends over 15 amino acids. Germline V gene lookup returns CDR1 SEHNR and CDR2 FQNEAQ (reference sequence). CDR3 region: CASSLGLAGTGELFF. CDR3 bases: TGTGCCAGCAGCCTCGGACTAGCGGGCACCGGGGAGCTGTTTTTT.

This rearrangement joins TRBV30 to TRBJ2-2, with 11 bases identical to TRBD2. The CDR3 loop spans 18 amino acids. The germline V gene has CDR1 GTSNPN and CDR2 SVGIG (reference sequence). Germline trimming cut 5 bases from V and 1 base from J; bases unmatched to any gene: 12. CDR3 bases: TGTGCCTGGGAAGAAACTAGCGGGGGAGGCGAGAACACCGGGGAGCTGTTTTTT. As protein: CAWEETSGGGENTGELFF.

The gene calls are TRBV6-4 and TRBJ1-5; D gene ambiguous. Germline CDR1 is MRHNA and CDR2 is SNTAGT. The V gene lost 3 bases and the J gene lost 0 bases, with 3 bases spanning the gap. The length of the CDR3 is 13 residues. The CDR3 loop reads CASSEYSNQPQHF. CDR3 in DNA: TGTGCCAGCAGTGAATATAGCAATCAGCCCCAGCATTTT.

This clone was observed a few times. The chain carries TRBV6-1 and TRBJ2-7; TRBD1 agrees at 8 bases. The length of the CDR3 is 13 residues. Trimming cost V 7 bases and J 3 bases; bases outside gene matches: 5. Germline V lookup: CDR1 MNHNS, CDR2 SASEGT. Here the CDR3 DNA reads TGTGCCAGCAAGCTACAGGGGGACTACGAGCAGTACTTC. Translation gives CASKLQGDYEQYF.